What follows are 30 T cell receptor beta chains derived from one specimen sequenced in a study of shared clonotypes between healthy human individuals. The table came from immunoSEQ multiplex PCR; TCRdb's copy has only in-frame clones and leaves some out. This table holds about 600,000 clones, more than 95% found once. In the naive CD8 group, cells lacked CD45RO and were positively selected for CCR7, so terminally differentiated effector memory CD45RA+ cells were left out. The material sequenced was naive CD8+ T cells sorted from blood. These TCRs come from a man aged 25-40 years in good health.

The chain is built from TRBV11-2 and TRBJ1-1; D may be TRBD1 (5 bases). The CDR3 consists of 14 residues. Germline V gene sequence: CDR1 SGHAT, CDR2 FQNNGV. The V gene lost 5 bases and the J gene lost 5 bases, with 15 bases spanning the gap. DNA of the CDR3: TGTGCCAGCAGCCATAAAATTGGGGGGACTGAAGCTTTCTTT. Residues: CASSHKIGGTEAFF.

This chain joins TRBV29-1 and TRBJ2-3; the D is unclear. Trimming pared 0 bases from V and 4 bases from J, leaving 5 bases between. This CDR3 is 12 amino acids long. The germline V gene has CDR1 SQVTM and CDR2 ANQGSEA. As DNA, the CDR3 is TGCAGCGTTGAAGAACCTTCAGATACGCAGTATTTT. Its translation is CSVEEPSDTQYF.

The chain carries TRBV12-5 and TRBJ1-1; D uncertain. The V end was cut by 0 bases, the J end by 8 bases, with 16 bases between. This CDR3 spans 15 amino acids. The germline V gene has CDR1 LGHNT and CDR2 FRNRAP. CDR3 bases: TGTGCTAGTGGTTTGGTAGGGTCATGGAGAACCGAAGCTTTCTTT. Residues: CASGLVGSWRTEAFF.

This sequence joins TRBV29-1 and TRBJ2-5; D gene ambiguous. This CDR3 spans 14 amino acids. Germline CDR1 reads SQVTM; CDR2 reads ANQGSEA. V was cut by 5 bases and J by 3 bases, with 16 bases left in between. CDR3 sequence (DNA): TGCAGCGTTATCGTAAGGGATAAGGAAGAGACCCAGTACTTC. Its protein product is CSVIVRDKEETQYF.

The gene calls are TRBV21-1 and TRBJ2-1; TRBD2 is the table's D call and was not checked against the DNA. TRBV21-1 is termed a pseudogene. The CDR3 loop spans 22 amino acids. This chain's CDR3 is CASSKGIYDGTSGTSSYNEQFF. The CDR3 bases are TGTGCCAGCAGCAAAGGGATATATGATGGGACTAGCGGAACTAGCTCCTACAATGAGCAGTTCTTC.

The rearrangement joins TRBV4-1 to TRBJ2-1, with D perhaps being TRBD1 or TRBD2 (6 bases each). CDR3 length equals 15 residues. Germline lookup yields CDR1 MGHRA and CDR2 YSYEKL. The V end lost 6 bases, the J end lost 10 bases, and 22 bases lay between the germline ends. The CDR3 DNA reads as TGCGCCAGCAGGGGACGGACGGGGGCGATGAGGGAGCAGTTCTTC. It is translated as CASRGRTGAMREQFF.

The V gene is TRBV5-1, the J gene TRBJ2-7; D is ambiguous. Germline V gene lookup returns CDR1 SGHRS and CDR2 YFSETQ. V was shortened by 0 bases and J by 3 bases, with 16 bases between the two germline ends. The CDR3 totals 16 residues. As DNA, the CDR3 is TGCGCCAGCAGCTTGGGTTTAGGCGAGTTGAGCTACGAGCAGTACTTC. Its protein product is CASSLGLGELSYEQYF.

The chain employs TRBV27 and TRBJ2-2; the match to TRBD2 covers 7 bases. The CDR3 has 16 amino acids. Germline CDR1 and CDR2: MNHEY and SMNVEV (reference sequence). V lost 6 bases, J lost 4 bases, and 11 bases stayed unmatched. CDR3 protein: CASRPGGRGVTGELFF. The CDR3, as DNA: TGTGCCAGCAGACCGGGTGGGAGGGGTGTCACCGGGGAGCTGTTTTTT.

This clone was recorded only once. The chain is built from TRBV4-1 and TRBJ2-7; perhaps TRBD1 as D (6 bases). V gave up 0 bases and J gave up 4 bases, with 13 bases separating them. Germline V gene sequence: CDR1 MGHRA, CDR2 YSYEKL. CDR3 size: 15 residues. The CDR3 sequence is CASSQEDRIPYEQYF. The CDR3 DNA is TGCGCCAGCAGCCAAGAGGACAGAATTCCTTACGAGCAGTACTTC.

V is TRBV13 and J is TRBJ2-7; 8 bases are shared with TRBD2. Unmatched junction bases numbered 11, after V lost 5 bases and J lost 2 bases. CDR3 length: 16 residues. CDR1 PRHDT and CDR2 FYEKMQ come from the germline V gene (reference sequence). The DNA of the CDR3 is TGTGCCAGCAGCCCTACTCTTAGCGGGACCACCTACGAGCAGTACTTC. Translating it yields CASSPTLSGTTYEQYF. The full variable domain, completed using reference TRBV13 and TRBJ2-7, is AAGVIQSPRHLIKEKRETATLKCYPIPRHDTVYWYQQGPGQDPQFLISFYEKMQSDKGSIPDRFSAQQFSDYHSELNMSSLELGDSALYFCASSPTLSGTTYEQYFGPGTRLTVT.

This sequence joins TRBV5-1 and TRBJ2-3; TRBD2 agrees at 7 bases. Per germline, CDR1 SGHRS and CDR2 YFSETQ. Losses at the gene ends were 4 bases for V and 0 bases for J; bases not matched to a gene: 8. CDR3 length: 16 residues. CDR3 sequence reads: CASSPGRGGSTDTQYF. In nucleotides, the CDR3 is TGCGCCAGCAGCCCCGGACGGGGAGGGAGCACAGATACGCAGTATTTT. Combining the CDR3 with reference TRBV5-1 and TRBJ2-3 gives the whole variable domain KAGVTQTPRYLIKTRGQQVTLSCSPISGHRSVSWYQQTPGQGLQFLFEYFSETQRNKGNFPGRFSGRQFSNSRSEMNVSTLELGDSALYLCASSPGRGGSTDTQYFGPGTRLTVL.

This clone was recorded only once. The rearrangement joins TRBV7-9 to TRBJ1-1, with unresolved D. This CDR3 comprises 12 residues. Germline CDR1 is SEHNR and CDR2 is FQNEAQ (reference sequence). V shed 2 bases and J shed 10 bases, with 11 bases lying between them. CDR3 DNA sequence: TGTGCCAGCAGCTTACAGACCCCTTTAGCTTTCTTT. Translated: CASSLQTPLAFF.

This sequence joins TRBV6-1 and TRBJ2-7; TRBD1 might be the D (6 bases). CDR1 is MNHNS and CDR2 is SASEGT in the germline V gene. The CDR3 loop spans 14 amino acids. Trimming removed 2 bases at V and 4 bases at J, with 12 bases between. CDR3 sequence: CASSEYIRGYEQYF. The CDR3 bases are TGTGCCAGCAGTGAATACATCAGGGGATACGAGCAGTACTTC.

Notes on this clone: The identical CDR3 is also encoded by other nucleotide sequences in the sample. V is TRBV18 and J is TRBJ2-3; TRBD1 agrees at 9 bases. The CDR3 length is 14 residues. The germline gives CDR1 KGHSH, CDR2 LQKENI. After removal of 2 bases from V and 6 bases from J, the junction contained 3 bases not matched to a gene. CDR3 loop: CASSPGQGPDTQYF. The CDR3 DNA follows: TGTGCCAGCTCACCAGGACAGGGGCCCGATACGCAGTATTTT.

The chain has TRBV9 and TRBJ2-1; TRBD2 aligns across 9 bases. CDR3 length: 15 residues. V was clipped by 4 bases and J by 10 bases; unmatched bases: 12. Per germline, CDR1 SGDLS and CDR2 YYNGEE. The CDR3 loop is CASSPPGASGTEQFF. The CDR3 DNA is TGTGCCAGCAGCCCCCCTGGGGCTAGCGGGACAGAGCAGTTCTTC.

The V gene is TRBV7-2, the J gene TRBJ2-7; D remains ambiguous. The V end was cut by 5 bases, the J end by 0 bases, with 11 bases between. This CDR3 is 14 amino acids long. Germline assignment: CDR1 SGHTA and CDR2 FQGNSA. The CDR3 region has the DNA TGTGCCAGCAGCGACCAGGTGGACTCCTACGAGCAGTACTTC. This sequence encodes CASSDQVDSYEQYF.

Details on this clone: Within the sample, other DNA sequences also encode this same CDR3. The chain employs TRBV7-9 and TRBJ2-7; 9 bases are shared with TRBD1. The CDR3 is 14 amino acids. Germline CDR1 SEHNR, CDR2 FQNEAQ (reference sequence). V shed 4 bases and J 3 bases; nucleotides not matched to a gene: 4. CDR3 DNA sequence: TGTGCCAGCAGCTCTACGGACAGGGGCTACGAGCAGTACTTC. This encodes CASSSTDRGYEQYF.

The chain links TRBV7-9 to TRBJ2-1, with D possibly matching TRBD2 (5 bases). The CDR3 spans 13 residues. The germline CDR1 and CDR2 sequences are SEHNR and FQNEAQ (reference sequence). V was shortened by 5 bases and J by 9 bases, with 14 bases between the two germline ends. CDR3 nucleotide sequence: TGTGCCAGCAGCCCCGAAGGAGGTCGTGAGCAGTTCTTC. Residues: CASSPEGGREQFF.

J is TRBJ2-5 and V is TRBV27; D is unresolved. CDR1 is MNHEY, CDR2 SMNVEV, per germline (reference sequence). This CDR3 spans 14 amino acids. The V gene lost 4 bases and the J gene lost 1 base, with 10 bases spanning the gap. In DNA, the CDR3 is TGTGCCAGCAGTTCCACGGGTCCCCAAGAGACCCAGTACTTC. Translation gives CASSSTGPQETQYF.

CDR3 in amino acids: CASSLAVSSTDTQYF. For the CDR3, the DNA is TGTGCCAGCAGCTTAGCGGTGTCTAGCACAGATACGCAGTATTTT. The chain is built from TRBV11-2 and TRBJ2-3; D unresolved. Germline lookup yields CDR1 SGHAT and CDR2 FQNNGV. This CDR3 has 15 amino acids. Trimming left V 1 base short and J 0 bases short, with 8 bases between.

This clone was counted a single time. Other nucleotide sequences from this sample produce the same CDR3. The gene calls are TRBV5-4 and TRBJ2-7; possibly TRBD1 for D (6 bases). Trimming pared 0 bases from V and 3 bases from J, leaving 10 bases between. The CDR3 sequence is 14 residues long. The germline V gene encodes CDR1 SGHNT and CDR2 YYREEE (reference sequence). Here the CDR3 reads CASSLGDRSYEQYF. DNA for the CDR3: TGTGCCAGCAGCTTGGGAGACAGGAGCTACGAGCAGTACTTC.

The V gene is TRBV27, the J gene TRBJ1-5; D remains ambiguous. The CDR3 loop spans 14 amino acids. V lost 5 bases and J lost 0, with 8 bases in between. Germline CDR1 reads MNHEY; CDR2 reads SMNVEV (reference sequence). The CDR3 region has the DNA TGTGCCAGCAGTCGCAGTGGTAGCAATCAGCCCCAGCATTTT. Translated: CASSRSGSNQPQHF.

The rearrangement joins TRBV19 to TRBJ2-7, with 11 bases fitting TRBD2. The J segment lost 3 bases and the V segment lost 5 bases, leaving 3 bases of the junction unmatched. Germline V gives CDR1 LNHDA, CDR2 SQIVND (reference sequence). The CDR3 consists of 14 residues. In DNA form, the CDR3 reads TGTGCCAGTAGTCCACTAGCGGGAGACTACGAGCAGTACTTC. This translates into CASSPLAGDYEQYF.

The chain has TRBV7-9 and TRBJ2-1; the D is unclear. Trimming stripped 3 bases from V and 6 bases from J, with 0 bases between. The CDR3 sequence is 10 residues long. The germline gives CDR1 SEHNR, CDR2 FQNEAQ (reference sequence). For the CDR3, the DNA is TGTGCCAGCAGCTTCAATGAGCAGTTCTTC. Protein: CASSFNEQFF.

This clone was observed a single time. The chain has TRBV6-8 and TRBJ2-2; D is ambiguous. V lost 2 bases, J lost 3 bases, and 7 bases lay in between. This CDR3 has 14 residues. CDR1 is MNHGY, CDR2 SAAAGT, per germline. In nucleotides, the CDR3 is TGTGCCAGCAGTTACGGCTCCCACACCGGGGAGCTGTTTTTT. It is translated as CASSYGSHTGELFF.

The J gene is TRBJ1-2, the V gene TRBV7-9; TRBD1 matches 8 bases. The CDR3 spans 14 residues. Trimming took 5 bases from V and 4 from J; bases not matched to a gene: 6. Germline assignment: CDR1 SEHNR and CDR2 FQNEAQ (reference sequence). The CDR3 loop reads CASSPNRGSYGYTF. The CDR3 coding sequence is TGTGCCAGCAGCCCGAACAGGGGGTCCTATGGCTACACCTTC. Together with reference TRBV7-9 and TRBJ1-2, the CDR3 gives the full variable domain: DTGVSQNPRHKITKRGQNVTFRCDPISEHNRLYWYRQTLGQGPEFLTYFQNEAQLEKSRLLSDRFSAERPKGSFSTLEIQRTEQGDSAMYLCASSPNRGSYGYTFGSGTRLTVV.

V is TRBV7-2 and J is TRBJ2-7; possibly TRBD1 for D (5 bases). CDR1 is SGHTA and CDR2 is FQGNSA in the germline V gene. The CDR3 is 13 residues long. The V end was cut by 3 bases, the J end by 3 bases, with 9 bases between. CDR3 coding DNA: TGTGCCAGCAGCTTCGACAGTTACTACGAGCAGTACTTC. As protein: CASSFDSYYEQYF.

The CDR3, as DNA: TGTGCAAGTCGCTTAGAGGGCGGGAGGGCCACTAAGCAGTTCTTC. Encoded protein: CASRLEGGRATKQFF. This rearrangement joins TRBV12-2 to TRBJ2-1; the table's D call, TRBD2, has no DNA check behind it. TRBV12-2 is labeled a pseudogene. This CDR3 region has 15 residues.

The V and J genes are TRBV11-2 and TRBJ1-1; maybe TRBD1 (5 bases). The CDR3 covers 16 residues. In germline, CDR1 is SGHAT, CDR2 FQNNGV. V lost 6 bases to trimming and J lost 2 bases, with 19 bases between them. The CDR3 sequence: CASSWQGVADNTEAFF. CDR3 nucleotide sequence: TGTGCCAGCAGTTGGCAGGGTGTCGCAGATAACACTGAAGCTTTCTTT. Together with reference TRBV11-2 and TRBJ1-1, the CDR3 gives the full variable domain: EAGVAQSPRYKIIEKRQSVAFWCNPISGHATLYWYQQILGQGPKLLIQFQNNGVVDDSQLPKDRFSAERLKGVDSTLKIQPAKLEDSAVYLCASSWQGVADNTEAFFGQGTRLTVV.

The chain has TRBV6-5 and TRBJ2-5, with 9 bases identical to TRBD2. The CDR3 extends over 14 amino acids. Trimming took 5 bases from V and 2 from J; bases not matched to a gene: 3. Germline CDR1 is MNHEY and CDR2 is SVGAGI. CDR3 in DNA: TGTGCCAGCAGTATAGCGGGGGAGCAAGAGACCCAGTACTTC. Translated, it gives CASSIAGEQETQYF.